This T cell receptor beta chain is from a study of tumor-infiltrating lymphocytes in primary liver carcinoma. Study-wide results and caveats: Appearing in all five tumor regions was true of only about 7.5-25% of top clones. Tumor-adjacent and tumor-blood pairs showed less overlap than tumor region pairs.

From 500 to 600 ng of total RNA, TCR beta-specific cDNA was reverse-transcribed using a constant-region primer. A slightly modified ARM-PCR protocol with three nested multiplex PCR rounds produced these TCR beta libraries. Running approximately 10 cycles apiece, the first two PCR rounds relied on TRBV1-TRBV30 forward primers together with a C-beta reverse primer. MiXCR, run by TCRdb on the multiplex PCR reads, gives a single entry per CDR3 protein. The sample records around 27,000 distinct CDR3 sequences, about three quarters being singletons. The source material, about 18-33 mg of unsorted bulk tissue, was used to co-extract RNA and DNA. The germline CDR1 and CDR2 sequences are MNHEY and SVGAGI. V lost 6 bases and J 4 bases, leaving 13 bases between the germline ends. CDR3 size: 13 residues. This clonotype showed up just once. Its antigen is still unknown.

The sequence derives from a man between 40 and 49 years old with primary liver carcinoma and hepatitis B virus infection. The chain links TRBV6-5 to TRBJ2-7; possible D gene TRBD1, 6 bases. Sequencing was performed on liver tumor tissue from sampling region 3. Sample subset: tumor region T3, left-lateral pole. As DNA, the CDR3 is TGTGCCAGCAGCCGGACAGATGTTTACGAGCAGTACTTC. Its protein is CASSRTDVYEQYF.